A single sample gave rise to the 27 T cell receptor beta chains below, sequenced in a study of Ad26.COV2.S vaccination and SARS-CoV-2 variants. Some clones are missing from TCRdb's copy, which holds only in-frame ones; the method was immunoSEQ multiplex PCR. This sample has 400,000 to 450,000 clones; about 90% occur once, and the top ten carry approximately 1.6%. Specified treatment: over 15 received Ad26.COV2.S at low or high dose, single or two shots; 5 received placebo; per-sample allocation not given. Sample collection was performed on day 63 after the first vaccine or placebo injection. The sample was peripheral blood, taken in a trial of Ad26.COV2.S vaccine versus placebo. All receptors come from a person between 18 and 65 years old who received the Ad26.COV2.S COVID-19 vaccine or a placebo.

The chain joins TRBV5-6 to TRBJ1-4, with no clear D. CDR3 length: 15 amino acids. V was shortened by 1 base and J by 3 bases, with 10 bases between the two germline ends. The germline V gene encodes CDR1 SGHDT and CDR2 YYEEEE. The CDR3: CASSLKAGANEKLFF. In nucleotides, the CDR3 is TGTGCCAGCAGCTTGAAGGCAGGAGCTAATGAAAAACTGTTTTTT.

The V gene is TRBV27, the J gene TRBJ2-1; no clear D gene. The V gene's germline CDR1 is MNHEY and CDR2 SMNVEV (reference sequence). Trimming stripped 3 bases from V and 0 bases from J, with 9 bases between. The CDR3 covers 15 residues. The CDR3 loop reads CASSLGSPSYNEQFF. As DNA, the CDR3 is TGTGCCAGCAGTTTGGGCAGTCCCTCCTACAATGAGCAGTTCTTC.

CDR3 residues: CASSPTLNTEAFF. The DNA for the CDR3 is TGTGCCAGTTCCCCAACCCTAAACACTGAAGCTTTCTTT. The gene calls are TRBV19 and TRBJ1-1; D not resolved. Germline CDR1 reads LNHDA; CDR2 reads SQIVND (reference sequence). The CDR3 is 13 residues long. V lost 8 bases and J 2 bases, leaving 12 bases between the germline ends.

The CDR3 DNA sequence: TGTGCCAGCAGTTACCGACAGACGGGGGGACCGAACAATGAGCAGTTCTTC. It codes for CASSYRQTGGPNNEQFF. The chain carries TRBV6-7 and TRBJ2-1; 7 bases line up with TRBD2. TRBV6-7 is annotated as an ORF whose role is uncertain. The CDR3 runs to 17 residues. The trim removed 2 bases at V and 5 bases at J, leaving 12 bases unmatched.

The chain carries TRBV6-2 or TRBV6-3 and TRBJ1-1; no firm D call. There are 14 residues in the CDR3. Per germline, CDR1 MNHEY and CDR2 SVGEGT. V was pared by 1 base and J by 3 bases, with 9 bases between. The CDR3 loop is CASSYLGPDTEAFF. In DNA, the CDR3 is TGTGCCAGCAGTTACTTAGGCCCTGACACTGAAGCTTTCTTT.

The chain combines TRBV6-6 with TRBJ1-2; no reliable D call. CDR1 is MNHNY, CDR2 SVGAGI, per germline (reference sequence). The V end lost 0 bases, the J end lost 3 bases, and 14 bases lay between the germline ends. The CDR3 is 16 residues long. CDR3 nucleotides: TGTGCCAGCAGTTACTCGAAAGGGAGTTTCGACTATGGCTACACCTTC. It translates to CASSYSKGSFDYGYTF.

The CDR3 is CASSISGTGGVGEQFF. The CDR3 nucleotides are TGTGCCAGTAGTATATCGGGGACAGGGGGCGTGGGTGAGCAGTTCTTC. The rearrangement joins TRBV19 to TRBJ2-1; 12 positions agree with TRBD1. V lost 2 bases and J lost 9; bases outside the gene matches: 8. CDR3 length: 16 residues. Germline V gene lookup returns CDR1 LNHDA and CDR2 SQIVND (reference sequence).

The rearrangement joins TRBV28 to TRBJ2-7; D is possibly TRBD2 (5 bases). This CDR3 has 15 amino acids. Trimming took 3 bases from V and 2 from J, leaving 14 bases between them. Germline-derived CDR1 and CDR2 are MDHEN and SYDVKM. The CDR3 loop is CASSFTRSATYEQYF. The CDR3, as DNA: TGTGCCAGCAGTTTTACTAGGTCAGCCACCTACGAGCAGTACTTC.

J is TRBJ1-6 and V is TRBV18, with D unclear. Trimming removed 2 bases from V and 6 bases from J, with 11 bases in between. Germline V lookup: CDR1 KGHSH, CDR2 LQKENI. The CDR3 sequence is 15 residues long. In DNA form, the CDR3 reads TGTGCCAGCTCACCAGGGTTACCCAGTAATTCACCCCTCCACTTT. Residues: CASSPGLPSNSPLHF.

The chain recombines TRBV10-3 with TRBJ1-1, with D tentatively TRBD1 (5 bases). The CDR3 sequence is 13 residues long. With 2 bases removed from V and 5 bases from J, the gap between germline ends came to 9 bases. Germline V gives CDR1 ENHRY, CDR2 SYGVKD. CDR3 protein: CAISEHQGTEAFF. CDR3 DNA: TGTGCCATCAGTGAGCACCAGGGAACTGAAGCTTTCTTT.

V usage is TRBV28 and J usage is TRBJ2-5, with D perhaps being TRBD1 or TRBD2 (6 bases each). The CDR3 totals 16 residues. Germline lookup yields CDR1 MDHEN and CDR2 SYDVKM. V lost 5 bases and J lost 5, with 21 bases in between. CDR3 DNA: TGTGCCAGCAGTCCCCCCGGGGGCACCAGAGGGGAGACCCAGTACTTC. Translated, it gives CASSPPGGTRGETQYF.

This rearrangement joins TRBV5-6 to TRBJ1-2; D is uncertain. CDR3 size: 19 residues. Germline CDR1 and CDR2: SGHDT and YYEEEE. Trimming took off 4 bases at V and 7 bases at J, with 32 bases between the two ends. Here the CDR3 DNA reads TGTGCCAGCAGCGCGCGTAATTCCGACAAGTTCGAAATCGACTCTGGCTACACCTTC. This sequence encodes CASSARNSDKFEIDSGYTF.

This chain joins TRBV7-2 and TRBJ2-6; no firm D call. The CDR3 has 15 residues. Germline V gives CDR1 SGHTA, CDR2 FQGNSA. V lost 2 bases and J lost 1, with 6 bases in between. CDR3 loop: CASSLWGSGANVLTF. CDR3 coding DNA: TGTGCCAGCAGCTTATGGGGTTCTGGGGCCAACGTCCTGACTTTC.

The rearrangement uses TRBV21-1 and TRBJ2-1; the tabulated D call, TRBD2, remains unverified against the DNA. TRBV21-1 is recorded as a pseudogene. CDR3 length equals 16 residues. The CDR3 DNA reads as TGTGCCAGCAGCAAAGATTCAAGCGGGCACTACAATGAGCAGTTCTTC. Protein sequence: CASSKDSSGHYNEQFF.

The chain links TRBV4-1 to TRBJ1-4; tentative D call: TRBD1 (5 bases). CDR1 MGHRA and CDR2 YSYEKL come from the germline V gene. The CDR3 is 15 residues long. Trimming took 3 bases from V and 5 from J, leaving 13 bases between them. CDR3 protein: CASSQKDTRNEKLFF. In nucleotides, the CDR3 is TGCGCCAGCAGCCAGAAGGACACGAGAAATGAAAAACTGTTTTTT.

There are a few counts of this clone. The chain uses TRBV6-6 and TRBJ2-5, with D hard to call. The germline V and J ends were trimmed by 5 bases and 0 bases, with 10 bases remaining between them. CDR3 length equals 14 residues. Germline V gene lookup returns CDR1 MNHNY and CDR2 SVGAGI (reference sequence). The CDR3 sequence is CASSPTSYQETQYF. The DNA for the CDR3 is TGTGCCAGCAGTCCAACTTCGTACCAAGAGACCCAGTACTTC.

This rearrangement joins TRBV5-1 to TRBJ2-5; D call uncertain. CDR1 is SGHRS and CDR2 is YFSETQ in the germline V gene. The ends were cut back, 0 bases at V and 1 base at J, with 4 bases in the middle. This CDR3 has 13 residues. The CDR3 nucleotides are TGCGCCAGCAGCTTGGTGGGCCAAGAGACCCAGTACTTC. It translates to CASSLVGQETQYF.

CDR3 in amino acids: CASSGTAKREETQYF. Here the CDR3 DNA reads TGTGCCAGCAGCGGGACAGCAAAGAGGGAAGAGACCCAGTACTTC. The chain joins TRBV6-5 to TRBJ2-5; TRBD1 aligns across 7 bases. Germline CDR1 MNHEY, CDR2 SVGAGI. Losses at the gene ends were 6 bases for V and 3 bases for J; bases not matched to a gene: 10. This CDR3 contains 15 residues.

The V gene is TRBV7-9, the J gene TRBJ1-2; no clear D gene. This CDR3 is 14 amino acids long. The germline CDR1 and CDR2 sequences are SEHNR and FQNEAQ (reference sequence). The V end lost 5 bases, the J end lost 3 bases, and 13 bases lay between the germline ends. This chain's CDR3 is CASSHPVFDYGYTF. CDR3 nucleotides: TGTGCCAGCAGCCACCCCGTGTTTGACTATGGCTACACCTTC.

The chain couples TRBV11-2 to TRBJ2-6; TRBD1 aligns across 10 bases. Germline lookup yields CDR1 SGHAT and CDR2 FQNNGV. J was trimmed by 2 bases and V by 5 bases; bases with no gene match: 9. There are 18 residues in the CDR3. The CDR3 DNA reads as TGTGCCAGCAGCCGAACCGGGACAGGGGTTACTGGGGCCAACGTCCTGACTTTC. Translated, it gives CASSRTGTGVTGANVLTF.

The rearrangement joins TRBV6-2 or TRBV6-3 to TRBJ1-1; perhaps TRBD1 as D (6 bases). CDR1 and CDR2 (germline): MNHEY, SVGEGT. The CDR3 length is 15 residues. The V and J ends lost 0 bases and 6 bases respectively, with 14 bases between them. The CDR3 nucleotides are TGTGCCAGCAGTTACTCGGGTACAGGGAGATCTGAAGCTTTCTTT. Encoded protein: CASSYSGTGRSEAFF.

The genes are TRBV5-1 and TRBJ2-5, with D perhaps TRBD2 (6 bases). Trimming stripped 3 bases from V and 7 bases from J, with 16 bases between. Germline assignment: CDR1 SGHRS and CDR2 YFSETQ. This CDR3 has 14 amino acids. The CDR3 nucleotides read TGCGCCAGCAGCTCACTAGCCACCCAGGGGACCCAGTACTTC. Protein: CASSSLATQGTQYF.

The chain employs TRBV19 and TRBJ2-2; no reliable D call. The length of the CDR3 is 14 residues. V lost 3 bases, J lost 8 bases, and 13 bases lay in between. The germline gives CDR1 LNHDA, CDR2 SQIVND (reference sequence). CDR3 bases: TGTGCCAGTAGTATCGGCACTTCCGGTGGGGAGCTGTTTTTT. Encoded protein: CASSIGTSGGELFF.

J is TRBJ1-2 and V is TRBV10-2, with D tentatively TRBD1 (6 bases). This CDR3 has 13 residues. Germline CDR1 is WSHSY and CDR2 is SAAADI. V was shortened by 6 bases and J by 2 bases, with 10 bases between the two germline ends. DNA for the CDR3: TGCGCCAGCAGCTCACAGGGAAACTATGGCTACACCTTC. Translated, it gives CASSSQGNYGYTF.

Worth noting for this clone: Relative to the germline gene, one junction end is altered; a read error may explain this. The rearrangement uses TRBV30 and TRBJ2-1; weak D call: TRBD2 (5 bases). CDR3 length: 11 residues. Germline lookup yields CDR1 GTSNPN and CDR2 SVGIG (reference sequence). This CDR3 is CAGSSYNEQFF. The CDR3 DNA reads TGTGCCGGGAGCTCCTACAATGAGCAGTTCTTC.

This clone showed up just a few times. This chain links TRBV6-1 with TRBJ2-2; D possibly corresponds to TRBD2 (6 bases). Looked up from germline, CDR1 is MNHNS and CDR2 is SASEGT. CDR3 size: 13 residues. V was clipped by 5 bases and J by 7 bases, with 11 bases between them. CDR3: CASSTRRGGELFF. The CDR3 coding sequence is TGTGCCAGCAGTACAAGGAGGGGCGGGGAGCTGTTTTTT.

The J gene is TRBJ2-3, the V gene TRBV5-1; possibly TRBD2 for D (5 bases). This CDR3 comprises 15 residues. Germline V gene lookup returns CDR1 SGHRS and CDR2 YFSETQ. Trimming shortened V by 2 bases and J by 1 base, and 11 bases separated the two germline ends. For the CDR3, the DNA is TGCGCCAGCAGCTTCCGGGGTTGGGGCACAGATACGCAGTATTTT. Translated, it gives CASSFRGWGTDTQYF. The full variable domain, with the rest looked up from reference TRBV5-1 and TRBJ2-3, is KAGVTQTPRYLIKTRGQQVTLSCSPISGHRSVSWYQQTPGQGLQFLFEYFSETQRNKGNFPGRFSGRQFSNSRSEMNVSTLELGDSALYLCASSFRGWGTDTQYFGPGTRLTVL.